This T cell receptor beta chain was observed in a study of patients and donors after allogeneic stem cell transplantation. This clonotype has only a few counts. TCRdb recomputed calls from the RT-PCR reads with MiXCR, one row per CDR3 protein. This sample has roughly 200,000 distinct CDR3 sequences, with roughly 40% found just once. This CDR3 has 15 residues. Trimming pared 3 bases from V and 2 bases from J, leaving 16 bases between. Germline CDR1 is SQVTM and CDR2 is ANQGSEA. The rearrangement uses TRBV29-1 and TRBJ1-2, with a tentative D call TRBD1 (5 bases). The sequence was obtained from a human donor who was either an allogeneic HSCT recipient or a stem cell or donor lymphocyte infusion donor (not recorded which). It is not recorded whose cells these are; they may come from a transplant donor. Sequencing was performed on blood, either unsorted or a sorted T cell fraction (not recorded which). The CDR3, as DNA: TGCAGCGTTGACCCAACAGCAACAGGCAACTATGGCTACACCTTC. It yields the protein CSVDPTATGNYGYTF.